This T cell receptor beta chain was profiled in a study of blood T cell repertoires in COVID-19. This clone appeared a single time. Germline assignment: CDR1 SGHTA and CDR2 FQGNSA. V shed 7 bases and J 7 bases; nucleotides not matched to a gene: 3. The CDR3 runs 13 residues. Original processing methods: Estimates of nucleated cell counts were drawn from the amplification of reference gene primers. TCRdb's copy holds only in-frame clones and misses some; the assay was immunoSEQ multiplex PCR. Clonal size and the V and J genes are those of that table, whereas D and trimming came from the DNA. The sample has approximately 39,000 clones, around 96% seen once.

J is TRBJ1-6 and V is TRBV7-2, with 8 bases identical to TRBD1. This TCR was sampled from a human donor with active COVID-19. The donor label of this sample is uncertain. The specimen sequenced was peripheral blood. The CDR3 is CASTGQANSPLHF. The DNA for the CDR3 is TGTGCCAGCACGGGACAGGCGAATTCACCCCTCCACTTT.